Shown below are 13 T cell receptor beta chains from a single sample sequenced in a study of T cell repertoires in cytomegalovirus infection. Via MiXCR, TCRdb re-called the reads, giving one row per CDR3 protein. The table lists approximately 110,000 distinct CDR3 sequences, approximately 45% of them singletons, with about 76% in the top ten. The antigens these receptors bind are not known. The specimen comprised CD8+ T cells from cultured PBMCs, sampled from culture after CMV antigen stimulation. The receptors here all came from a human donor in good health (CMV status not recorded). Some clones in this sample may be carry-over from other donors' samples.

This clonotype was seen ten or more times. The chain employs TRBV28 and TRBJ2-3, with 13 positions matching TRBD2. This CDR3 contains 16 residues. V lost 5 bases, J lost 6 bases, and 8 bases stayed unmatched. CDR1 and CDR2 (germline): MDHEN, SYDVKM. CDR3 in DNA: TGTGCCAGCAGTCCGATGACTAGCGGGGGGCCGGATACGCAGTATTTT. It codes for CASSPMTSGGPDTQYF.

This clonotype was detected a few times. V gene TRBV11-2 combines with J gene TRBJ2-3; D is unclear. Trimming left V 10 bases short and J 6 bases short, with 17 bases between. Germline lookup yields CDR1 SGHAT and CDR2 FQNNGV. The length of the CDR3 is 13 residues. This CDR3 is CATRTLMTDTQYF. The DNA of the CDR3 is TGTGCCACCCGTACCCTTATGACGGATACGCAGTATTTT.

This clonotype was detected only a few times. The chain couples TRBV7-6 to TRBJ2-5, with TRBD1 matching over 8 bases. Germline CDR1 SGHVS, CDR2 FNYEAQ. The CDR3 runs 17 residues. V shed 5 bases, J shed 2 bases, and the junction held 13 bases outside the gene matches. In DNA, the CDR3 is TGTGCCAGCAGCCGCAGACAGGGGATAGCTGCACAAGAGACCCAGTACTTC. Protein product: CASSRRQGIAAQETQYF.

This clonotype was seen a single time. This sequence joins TRBV12-3 or TRBV12-4 and TRBJ1-4; tentatively, D is TRBD1 (5 bases). The CDR3 contains 14 residues. The germline V and J ends were trimmed by 6 bases and 3 bases, with 11 bases remaining between them. The CDR3 nucleotides read TGTGCCAGCAGCTCGGGACTGCCTAATGAAAAACTGTTTTTT. This encodes CASSSGLPNEKLFF.

This rearrangement joins TRBV12-3 or TRBV12-4 to TRBJ1-1, with D perhaps matching TRBD1 (5 bases). V lost 4 bases and J 5 bases, leaving 11 bases between the germline ends. The CDR3 loop spans 13 amino acids. CDR3 protein: CASSWGGGTEAFF. As DNA, the CDR3 is TGTGCCAGCAGTTGGGGGGGAGGAACTGAAGCTTTCTTT.

The gene calls are TRBV6-5 and TRBJ1-1; tentatively, D is TRBD1 (6 bases). The CDR3 is 12 residues long. The V end was cut by 11 bases, the J end by 3 bases, with 13 bases between. The germline V gene encodes CDR1 MNHEY and CDR2 SVGAGI. DNA for the CDR3: TGTGCCTCCCTTGGGGGGCACACTGAAGCTTTCTTT. Translation gives CASLGGHTEAFF.

This sequence joins TRBV6-6 and TRBJ1-5; maybe TRBD1 (5 bases). Trimming took 2 bases from V and 7 from J, leaving 15 bases between them. Germline-derived CDR1 and CDR2 are MNHNY and SVGAGI (reference sequence). The CDR3 runs 15 residues. CDR3 nucleotide sequence: TGTGCCAGCAGTTACCCACCGGGGGAGGACCAGCCCCAGCATTTT. Protein: CASSYPPGEDQPQHF.

This chain uses TRBV7-9 with TRBJ2-7, with D possibly TRBD1 on 6 matching bases. This CDR3 is 13 amino acids long. Germline V lookup: CDR1 SEHNR, CDR2 FQNEAQ (reference sequence). With 5 bases removed from V and 4 bases from J, the gap between germline ends came to 12 bases. The CDR3 DNA reads TGTGCCAGCAGCCCACAAGGGGGTTACGAGCAGTACTTC. It translates to CASSPQGGYEQYF.

The V call is TRBV7-4, the J call TRBJ1-4; a weak D match, TRBD1 (5 bases). Germline V lookup: CDR1 SGHVT, CDR2 SQSDAQ. The V and J ends lost 5 bases and 8 bases respectively, with 15 bases between them. The CDR3 extends over 14 amino acids. The CDR3 DNA reads as TGTGCCAGCAGCCCCCGCCAGGGTGGGGAAAAACTGTTTTTT. Translation: CASSPRQGGEKLFF. Using reference TRBV7-4 and TRBJ1-4 for the parts outside the CDR3, the full variable domain is GAGVSQSPRYKVAKRGRDVALRCDSISGHVTLYWYRQTLGQGSEVLTYSQSDAQRDKSGRPSGRFSAERPERSVSTLKIQRTEQGDSAVYLCASSPRQGGEKLFFGSGTQLSVL.

The genes are TRBV7-4 and TRBJ1-2; a weak D match, TRBD1 (5 bases). The CDR3 consists of 15 residues. Deletions cut 2 bases from V and 4 bases from J, with 14 bases between. Germline CDR1 and CDR2: SGHVT and SQSDAQ. CDR3: CASSLQGEPSYGYTF. CDR3 bases: TGTGCCAGCAGCTTACAGGGAGAGCCGTCCTATGGCTACACCTTC.

In this sample, this clonotype turned up a few times. This chain connects TRBV6-1 to TRBJ1-1; tentative D call: TRBD1 (5 bases). This CDR3 has 14 residues. Germline V gene lookup returns CDR1 MNHNS and CDR2 SASEGT. Trimming left V 5 bases short and J 4 bases short, with 14 bases between. In DNA, the CDR3 is TGTGCCAGCAGTTATTCCCGGGGGGGCACTGAAGCTTTCTTT. This translates into CASSYSRGGTEAFF.

The chain joins TRBV6-2 or TRBV6-3 to TRBJ2-7, with 8 positions matching TRBD2. Per the germline V gene, CDR1 is MNHEY and CDR2 is SVGEGT. This CDR3 contains 13 residues. The V gene end was trimmed by 5 bases and the J gene end by 3 bases; junction bases not matched to a gene: 3. Here the CDR3 reads CASSEAGVYEQYF. The CDR3 DNA reads TGTGCCAGCAGTGAAGCGGGGGTCTACGAGCAGTACTTC.

This clonotype has a handful of counts. This sequence joins TRBV9 and TRBJ2-3, with 11 bases fitting TRBD1. V shed 4 bases, J shed 2 bases, and the junction held 3 bases outside the gene matches. CDR3 length equals 15 residues. From germline, CDR1 is SGDLS and CDR2 YYNGEE. CDR3 region: CASSLDRGPTDTQYF. In DNA, the CDR3 is TGTGCCAGCAGCCTGGACAGGGGGCCCACAGATACGCAGTATTTT.